This T cell receptor beta chain was observed in a study of response to subunit inactivated influenza vaccine. Overall study findings and caveats: The authors suggested that every seasonal influenza vaccination recruits few new T cells.

TCRdb analysed the RT-PCR reads with MiXCR anew, one entry per CDR3 protein. The repertoire holds about 520,000 distinct CDR3 sequences, with roughly 7.9% as singletons. Germline lookup yields CDR1 SEHNR and CDR2 FQNEAQ (reference sequence). CDR3 length equals 15 residues. V shed 2 bases, J shed 4 bases, and the junction held 5 bases outside the gene matches. As for this clonotype: Its cognate antigen is unknown.

The sequences come from PBMCs from blood, collected roughly 24 months after vaccination. The sequence came from a man between 50 and 70 years old who received an inactivated influenza vaccine. The chain has TRBV7-9 and TRBJ1-2, with TRBD1 matching over 9 bases. CDR3 sequence (DNA): TGTGCCAGCAGCTTATCCACAGGGGGCCTCTATGGCTACACCTTC. Protein product: CASSLSTGGLYGYTF.